These T cell receptor beta chains were read from a single sample in a study of early T cells in non-severe SARS-CoV-2 infection. Each CDR3 protein gets one entry after TCRdb re-called the 5' RACE reads with MiXCR. The sample lists approximately 73,000 distinct CDR3 sequences; 11% were seen once. The sample was whole blood. These TCRs come from an adult who was a healthcare worker with PCR-confirmed SARS-CoV-2 infection or an uninfected control (not recorded which). CDR3s include the opening cysteine and the closing phenylalanine or tryptophan. Each record gives: V gene, clone size, D gene, J gene, CDR3 protein, CDR3 DNA. D genes are given only for firm matches. Size tells how often a clone was seen (once, few, many) or the class of an expanded clone, and some rows leave it out.

V gene: TRBV5-4
clone size: -
D gene: -
J gene: TRBJ2-5
CDR3 protein: CASSPRTQETQYF
CDR3 DNA: TGTGCCAGCAGCCCCCGTACCCAAGAGACCCAGTACTTC

V gene: TRBV21-1
clone size: few
D gene: -
J gene: TRBJ2-1
CDR3 protein: CASSKTPSGGLDEQFF
CDR3 DNA: TGTGCCAGCAGCAAGACCCCTAGCGGGGGACTGGATGAGCAGTTCTTC

V gene: TRBV10-2
clone size: many
D gene: -
J gene: TRBJ1-5
CDR3 protein: CASRGNNQPQHF
CDR3 DNA: TGCGCCAGCAGGGGTAACAATCAGCCCCAGCATTTT

V gene: TRBV29-1
clone size: few
D gene: TRBD1
J gene: TRBJ2-7
CDR3 protein: CSVLRDRGDEQYF
CDR3 DNA: TGCAGCGTCCTTCGCGACAGGGGGGACGAGCAGTACTTC

V gene: TRBV5-4
clone size: few
D gene: -
J gene: TRBJ2-7
CDR3 protein: CASSARRGIYEQYF
CDR3 DNA: TGTGCCAGCAGCGCCCGCCGGGGAATCTACGAGCAGTACTTC

V gene: TRBV29-1
clone size: -
D gene: -
J gene: TRBJ1-2
CDR3 protein: CSVGPQGTYGYTF
CDR3 DNA: TGCAGCGTTGGCCCCCAGGGTACCTATGGCTACACCTTC

V gene: TRBV7-2
clone size: few
D gene: -
J gene: TRBJ2-3
CDR3 protein: CASSFMGADTQYF
CDR3 DNA: TGTGCCAGCAGCTTTATGGGAGCAGATACGCAGTATTTT

V gene: TRBV5-1
clone size: -
D gene: -
J gene: TRBJ2-7
CDR3 protein: CASSYPDRSYEQYF
CDR3 DNA: TGCGCCAGCAGCTATCCTGACAGGTCCTACGAGCAGTACTTC

V gene: TRBV29-1
clone size: many
D gene: -
J gene: TRBJ2-7
CDR3 protein: CSVEMPGPSSYEQYF
CDR3 DNA: TGCAGCGTTGAGATGCCGGGCCCGAGCTCCTACGAGCAGTACTTC

V gene: TRBV20-1
clone size: few
D gene: TRBD2
J gene: TRBJ2-1
CDR3 protein: CSAGTSGGVDNEQFF
CDR3 DNA: TGCAGTGCAGGGACTAGCGGGGGGGTTGATAATGAGCAGTTCTTC

V gene: TRBV6-2/TRBV6-3
clone size: -
D gene: TRBD1
J gene: TRBJ1-6
CDR3 protein: CASSEGQGSSPLHF
CDR3 DNA: TGTGCCAGCAGCGAGGGACAGGGAAGCTCACCCCTCCACTTT

V gene: TRBV4-1
clone size: few
D gene: TRBD2
J gene: TRBJ2-3
CDR3 protein: CASSQDGPAGGGTDTQYF
CDR3 DNA: TGCGCCAGCAGCCAAGATGGGCCAGCGGGGGGGGGCACAGATACGCAGTATTTT

V gene: TRBV11-2
clone size: -
D gene: -
J gene: TRBJ2-3
CDR3 protein: CASSLEAGHTDTQYF
CDR3 DNA: TGTGCCAGCAGCTTAGAAGCGGGTCACACAGATACGCAGTATTTT

V gene: TRBV10-3
clone size: -
D gene: -
J gene: TRBJ2-3
CDR3 protein: CAISEDNTDTQYF
CDR3 DNA: TGTGCCATCAGTGAGGACAACACAGATACGCAGTATTTT

V gene: TRBV11-2
clone size: -
D gene: TRBD1
J gene: TRBJ2-7
CDR3 protein: CASSLTGTGGYEQYF
CDR3 DNA: TGTGCCAGCAGCTTAACCGGGACAGGGGGTTACGAGCAGTACTTC

V gene: TRBV3-1
clone size: -
D gene: -
J gene: TRBJ2-3
CDR3 protein: CASSQEESDTQYF
CDR3 DNA: TGTGCCAGCAGCCAAGAAGAGTCGGATACGCAGTATTTT

V gene: TRBV12-3/TRBV12-4
clone size: many
D gene: -
J gene: TRBJ2-2
CDR3 protein: CASSLGLRTGELFF
CDR3 DNA: TGTGCCAGCAGTTTGGGCCTACGCACCGGGGAGCTGTTTTTT

V gene: TRBV7-2
clone size: many
D gene: -
J gene: TRBJ1-1
CDR3 protein: CASTLGGSNTEAFF
CDR3 DNA: TGTGCCAGCACCCTAGGGGGTTCGAACACTGAAGCTTTCTTT

V gene: TRBV5-1
clone size: many
D gene: -
J gene: TRBJ1-6
CDR3 protein: CASSLAGGTPPSSYNSPLHF
CDR3 DNA: TGCGCCAGCAGCTTGGCCGGGGGCACTCCTCCTAGCTCCTATAATTCACCCCTCCACTTT

V gene: TRBV7-9
clone size: -
D gene: TRBD2
J gene: TRBJ2-1
CDR3 protein: CASSFVAGTYNEQFF
CDR3 DNA: TGTGCCAGCAGCTTCGTAGCGGGGACGTACAATGAGCAGTTCTTC

V gene: TRBV5-1
clone size: -
D gene: -
J gene: TRBJ2-7
CDR3 protein: CASSSAAATYEQYF
CDR3 DNA: TGCGCCAGCAGCTCCGCCGCGGCAACCTACGAGCAGTACTTC

V gene: TRBV6-6
clone size: many
D gene: -
J gene: TRBJ2-7
CDR3 protein: CASSRGFSYEQYF
CDR3 DNA: TGTGCCAGCAGCCGCGGTTTTTCCTACGAGCAGTACTTC

V gene: TRBV12-3/TRBV12-4
clone size: many
D gene: -
J gene: TRBJ1-1
CDR3 protein: CASSLWENTEAFF
CDR3 DNA: TGTGCCAGCAGCCTCTGGGAGAACACTGAAGCTTTCTTT

V gene: TRBV18
clone size: many
D gene: -
J gene: TRBJ2-1
CDR3 protein: CASSPPVTRNEQFF
CDR3 DNA: TGTGCCAGCTCACCACCGGTTACGAGAAATGAGCAGTTCTTC

V gene: TRBV5-1
clone size: -
D gene: -
J gene: TRBJ1-5
CDR3 protein: CASSPRGDNQPQHF
CDR3 DNA: TGCGCCAGCAGCCCGCGCGGGGACAATCAGCCCCAGCATTTT

V gene: TRBV10-3
clone size: many
D gene: -
J gene: TRBJ2-7
CDR3 protein: CAISEFVGTRYEQYF
CDR3 DNA: TGTGCCATCAGTGAGTTTGTAGGGACCCGCTACGAGCAGTACTTC

V gene: TRBV12-3/TRBV12-4
clone size: -
D gene: -
J gene: TRBJ2-3
CDR3 protein: CASSLVISSGDTQYF
CDR3 DNA: TGTGCCAGCAGTTTAGTCATTTCGTCAGGAGATACGCAGTATTTT

V gene: TRBV4-1
clone size: -
D gene: -
J gene: TRBJ1-1
CDR3 protein: CASNSNTEAFF
CDR3 DNA: TGCGCCAGCAACAGTAACACTGAAGCTTTCTTT

V gene: TRBV20-1
clone size: few
D gene: TRBD2
J gene: TRBJ2-1
CDR3 protein: CSAVRGALNNEQFF
CDR3 DNA: TGCAGTGCTGTGCGGGGGGCCCTAAACAATGAGCAGTTCTTC

V gene: TRBV7-6
clone size: many
D gene: -
J gene: TRBJ1-1
CDR3 protein: CASSPPLGLGRNTEAFF
CDR3 DNA: TGTGCCAGCAGCCCCCCGCTAGGCTTGGGGAGAAACACTGAAGCTTTCTTT

V gene: TRBV5-1
clone size: -
D gene: -
J gene: TRBJ1-6
CDR3 protein: CASSPQGLVSPLHF
CDR3 DNA: TGCGCCAGCAGCCCACAGGGATTGGTATCACCCCTCCACTTT

V gene: TRBV9
clone size: few
D gene: -
J gene: TRBJ1-1
CDR3 protein: CASSVEEGFFGTEAFF
CDR3 DNA: TGTGCCAGCAGCGTAGAGGAGGGTTTTTTCGGCACTGAAGCTTTCTTT

V gene: TRBV2
clone size: few
D gene: -
J gene: TRBJ1-5
CDR3 protein: CASNVWQGSNQPQHF
CDR3 DNA: TGTGCCAGCAATGTGTGGCAGGGTAGCAATCAGCCCCAGCATTTT

V gene: TRBV6-6
clone size: many
D gene: TRBD2
J gene: TRBJ2-5
CDR3 protein: CASRPRLAVSRKETQYF
CDR3 DNA: TGTGCCAGCAGACCACGACTAGCGGTGTCACGCAAAGAGACCCAGTACTTC

V gene: TRBV6-2/TRBV6-3
clone size: many
D gene: TRBD1
J gene: TRBJ1-5
CDR3 protein: CASSLTGGARQPQHF
CDR3 DNA: TGTGCCAGCAGTTTAACAGGGGGCGCAAGGCAGCCCCAGCATTTT

V gene: TRBV15
clone size: -
D gene: -
J gene: TRBJ2-7
CDR3 protein: CATSRGVRGPYEQYF
CDR3 DNA: TGTGCCACCAGCAGAGGGGTCAGGGGTCCCTACGAGCAGTACTTC

V gene: TRBV5-1
clone size: many
D gene: TRBD1
J gene: TRBJ1-6
CDR3 protein: CASSTGQGGSPLHF
CDR3 DNA: TGCGCCAGCAGCACGGGACAGGGGGGTTCACCCCTCCACTTT

V gene: TRBV12-3/TRBV12-4
clone size: few
D gene: TRBD1
J gene: TRBJ1-5
CDR3 protein: CASSPGQGVSNQPQHF
CDR3 DNA: TGTGCCAGCAGTCCGGGACAGGGCGTCAGCAATCAGCCCCAGCATTTT

V gene: TRBV18
clone size: -
D gene: -
J gene: TRBJ2-7
CDR3 protein: CASSPIVDSYEQYF
CDR3 DNA: TGTGCCAGCTCACCAATCGTAGACTCCTACGAGCAGTACTTC

V gene: TRBV29-1
clone size: -
D gene: TRBD2
J gene: TRBJ2-5
CDR3 protein: CSVGEGETQYF
CDR3 DNA: TGCAGCGTTGGGGAGGGAGAGACCCAGTACTTC

V gene: TRBV9
clone size: -
D gene: -
J gene: TRBJ1-5
CDR3 protein: CASSATTRGNQPQHF
CDR3 DNA: TGTGCCAGCAGCGCGACGACCCGAGGTAACCAGCCCCAGCATTTT

V gene: TRBV13
clone size: few
D gene: -
J gene: TRBJ2-5
CDR3 protein: CASSLGGRGGYRVQETQYF
CDR3 DNA: TGTGCCAGCAGCTTAGGCGGAAGGGGGGGCTACAGGGTCCAAGAGACCCAGTACTTC

V gene: TRBV20-1
clone size: many
D gene: -
J gene: TRBJ1-2
CDR3 protein: CSARPARRDYGYTF
CDR3 DNA: TGCAGTGCTAGACCCGCCCGACGGGACTATGGCTACACCTTC

V gene: TRBV19
clone size: -
D gene: TRBD2
J gene: TRBJ2-3
CDR3 protein: CASSILAGASTDTQYF
CDR3 DNA: TGTGCCAGTAGTATTTTAGCGGGGGCTAGCACAGATACGCAGTATTTT

V gene: TRBV7-6
clone size: many
D gene: -
J gene: TRBJ1-3
CDR3 protein: CASSLEGVGNTIYF
CDR3 DNA: TGTGCCAGCAGTCTAGAAGGGGTTGGAAACACCATATATTTT

V gene: TRBV4-2
clone size: many
D gene: TRBD2
J gene: TRBJ2-5
CDR3 protein: CASSQDTAGGETQYF
CDR3 DNA: TGTGCCAGCAGCCAAGATACGGCGGGGGGAGAGACCCAGTACTTC

V gene: TRBV5-1
clone size: -
D gene: -
J gene: TRBJ2-5
CDR3 protein: CASSYTRETQYF
CDR3 DNA: TGCGCCAGCAGCTATACAAGGGAGACCCAGTACTTC